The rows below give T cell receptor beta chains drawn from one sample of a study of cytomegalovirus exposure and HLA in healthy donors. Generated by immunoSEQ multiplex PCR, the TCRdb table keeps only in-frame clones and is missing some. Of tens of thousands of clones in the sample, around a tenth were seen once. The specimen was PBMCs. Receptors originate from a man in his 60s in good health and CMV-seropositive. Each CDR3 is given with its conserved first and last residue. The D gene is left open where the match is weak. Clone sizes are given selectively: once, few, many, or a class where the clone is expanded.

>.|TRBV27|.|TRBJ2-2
TGTGCCAGCAGTCATTCTGAGCCGGCCGGGGAGCTGTTTTTT
CASSHSEPAGELFF
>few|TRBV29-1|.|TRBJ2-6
TGCAGCGTTGACCAGACAGGCAGCTCTGGGGCCAACGTCCTGACTTTC
CSVDQTGSSGANVLTF
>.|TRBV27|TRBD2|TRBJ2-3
TGTGCCAGCAGTTTATCGGGGACTAGGGGAGATACGCAGTATTTT
CASSLSGTRGDTQYF
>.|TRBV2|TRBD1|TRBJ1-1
TGTGCCAGCAGTCCCGGGACAGGGGTTGAAACTGAAGCTTTCTTT
CASSPGTGVETEAFF
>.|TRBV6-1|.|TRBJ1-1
TGTGCCAGCTTCCTAAGGTCGGGAAGTCTCACTGAAGCTTTCTTT
CASFLRSGSLTEAFF
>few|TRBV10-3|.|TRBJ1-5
TGTGCCATCAGGGCAGGGCTCGAAGGCAATCAGCCCCAGCATTTT
CAIRAGLEGNQPQHF
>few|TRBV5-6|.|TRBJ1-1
TGTGCCAGCAGCTTGGTAGCGGGGGGCAGAGCTTTCTTT
CASSLVAGGRAFF
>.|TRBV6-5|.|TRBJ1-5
TGTGCCAGCAGTCCGGACAGATGGAATCAGCCCCAGCATTTT
CASSPDRWNQPQHF
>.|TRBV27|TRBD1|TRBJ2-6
TGTGCCAGCAGTTTATCGTCGGGGACAGGGTTCTCTGGGGCCAACGTCCTGACTTTC
CASSLSSGTGFSGANVLTF
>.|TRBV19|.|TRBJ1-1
TGTGCCAGTAGTTCCCGACAATCGGACACTGAAGCTTTCTTT
CASSSRQSDTEAFF
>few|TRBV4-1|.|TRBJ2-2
TGCGCCAGCACTTCCGTCTGGGGAGCAAACACCGGGGAGCTGTTTTTT
CASTSVWGANTGELFF
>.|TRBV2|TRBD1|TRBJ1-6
TGTGCCAGCAGTGGACAGGAGGGGGCCTCCTATAATTCACCCCTCCACTTT
CASSGQEGASYNSPLHF
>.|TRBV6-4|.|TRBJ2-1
TGTGCCAGCTCACAGGGCCATGAGCAGTTCTTC
CASSQGHEQFF
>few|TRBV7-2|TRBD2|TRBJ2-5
TGTGCCAGCAGCGGACTAGCGGCTCTGGAGACCCAGTACTTC
CASSGLAALETQYF
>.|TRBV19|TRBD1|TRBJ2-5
TGTGCCAGTAGTCTCCTCGGACAGGGGCAAGAGACCCAGTACTTC
CASSLLGQGQETQYF
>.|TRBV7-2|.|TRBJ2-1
TGTGCCAGCAGCCCGTGGGCAAATGAGCAGTTCTTC
CASSPWANEQFF
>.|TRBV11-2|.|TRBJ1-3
TGTGCCAGCAGCTTGAACCCCCGGGGTGAAGGAAACACCATATATTTT
CASSLNPRGEGNTIYF
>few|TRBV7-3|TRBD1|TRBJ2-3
TGTGCCAGCAGCTTAACGGGACAGGTCACAGATACGCAGTATTTT
CASSLTGQVTDTQYF
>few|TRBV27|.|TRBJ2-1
TGTGCCAGCAGTTCACCCCCCTCGAGCTCCTACAATGAGCAGTTCTTC
CASSSPPSSSYNEQFF
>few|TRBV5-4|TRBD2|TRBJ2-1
TGTGCCAGCAGCTCCGGGACTAGCGGGGGGGCGGGTGAGCAGTTCTTC
CASSSGTSGGAGEQFF
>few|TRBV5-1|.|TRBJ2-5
TGCGCCAGCAGCTCGGGGCGGGGGCAGGGAGCTCAAGAGACCCAGTACTTC
CASSSGRGQGAQETQYF
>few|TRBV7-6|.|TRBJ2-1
TGTGCCAGCAGCTTTCGAGGAAATGAGCAGTTCTTC
CASSFRGNEQFF
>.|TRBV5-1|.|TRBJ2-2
TGCGCCAGCAGCCCAGGATGGGACATGAGCACCGGGGAGCTGTTTTTT
CASSPGWDMSTGELFF
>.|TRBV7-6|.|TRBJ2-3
TGTGCCAGCAGCTCCGGCGCGGGCACAGATACGCAGTATTTT
CASSSGAGTDTQYF
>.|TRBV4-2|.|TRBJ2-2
TGTGCCAGCAGCCAAGACAGAGGGGGGAACACCGGGGAGCTGTTTTTT
CASSQDRGGNTGELFF